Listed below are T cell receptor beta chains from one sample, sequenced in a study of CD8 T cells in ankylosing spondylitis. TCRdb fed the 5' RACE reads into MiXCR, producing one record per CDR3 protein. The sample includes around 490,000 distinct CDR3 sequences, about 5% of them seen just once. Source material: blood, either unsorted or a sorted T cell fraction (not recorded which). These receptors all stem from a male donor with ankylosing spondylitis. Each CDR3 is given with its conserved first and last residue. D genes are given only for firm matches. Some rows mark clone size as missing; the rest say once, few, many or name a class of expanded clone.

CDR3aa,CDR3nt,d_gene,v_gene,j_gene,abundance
CSVEGGTGVAEQYF,TGCAGCGTTGAAGGCGGGACAGGCGTAGCCGAGCAGTACTTC,TRBD1,TRBV29-1,TRBJ2-7,NA
CASSVNRDNNEQFF,TGCGCCAGCAGCGTAAACCGGGACAACAATGAGCAGTTCTTC,NA,TRBV5-1,TRBJ2-1,few
CSGFGTRGNTGELFF,TGCAGCGGCTTTGGGACCCGAGGAAACACCGGGGAGCTGTTTTTT,NA,TRBV29-1,TRBJ2-2,many
CASRHGTGKIETQYF,TGTGCCAGCAGGCACGGGACAGGGAAGATCGAGACCCAGTACTTC,TRBD1,TRBV6-2/TRBV6-3,TRBJ2-5,few
CASRNAPGQGFTGELFF,TGTGCCAGCAGGAACGCGCCGGGACAGGGGTTCACCGGGGAGCTGTTTTTT,TRBD1,TRBV6-2/TRBV6-3,TRBJ2-2,many
CASTTAGYTEAFF,TGTGCCAGCACAACCGCAGGCTACACTGAAGCTTTCTTT,NA,TRBV28,TRBJ1-1,many
CASSSQHSGGGNSPLHF,TGTGCCAGCAGCTCTCAACACTCTGGGGGTGGGAATTCACCCCTCCACTTT,NA,TRBV7-2,TRBJ1-6,many
CASSFRGRRAFF,TGTGCCAGCAGCTTCCGGGGCAGGAGAGCTTTCTTT,NA,TRBV9,TRBJ1-1,many
CSARPSLAVSSSIWNSRPREQFF,TGCAGTGCTAGACCGTCCCTAGCGGTCAGTTCCAGTATCTGGAATTCGAGGCCAAGGGAGCAGTTCTTC,TRBD2,TRBV20-1,TRBJ2-1,few
CSASPGYGYTF,TGCAGTGCTAGCCCCGGATATGGCTACACCTTC,NA,TRBV20-1,TRBJ1-2,NA
CSAHGTGEQPQHF,TGCAGTGCTCACGGGACAGGGGAACAGCCCCAGCATTTT,TRBD1,TRBV20-1,TRBJ1-5,many
CASRNREGTEAFF,TGCGCCAGCAGAAACAGGGAGGGAACTGAAGCTTTCTTT,NA,TRBV5-1,TRBJ1-1,many
CASSPRGGNSPLHF,TGTGCCAGCTCTCCCCGGGGAGGGAATTCACCCCTCCACTTT,NA,TRBV18,TRBJ1-6,NA
CASSQAEGLNYGYTF,TGTGCCAGCAGCCAAGCTGAGGGATTGAACTATGGCTACACCTTC,NA,TRBV4-2,TRBJ1-2,few
CASGTGDSGANVLTF,TGCGCCAGCGGGACAGGTGACTCTGGGGCCAACGTCCTGACTTTC,TRBD1,TRBV5-1,TRBJ2-6,many
CAISDPSGPYEQYF,TGTGCCATCAGTGACCCTAGCGGGCCCTACGAGCAGTACTTC,TRBD2,TRBV10-3,TRBJ2-7,many
CASRRDRAVEQFF,TGTGCCAGCAGAAGGGACAGGGCCGTTGAGCAGTTCTTC,TRBD1,TRBV7-2,TRBJ2-1,many
CSARHRWLATARRGLGYTF,TGCAGTGCTAGACATCGTTGGCTTGCGACAGCGAGAAGGGGACTTGGCTACACCTTC,NA,TRBV20-1,TRBJ1-2,few
CASSGGGAGSTYEQYF,TGCGCCAGCAGCGGAGGCGGGGCGGGGAGTACCTACGAGCAGTACTTC,NA,TRBV5-1,TRBJ2-7,NA
CASSQELYSYTEAFF,TGTGCCAGCAGCCAAGAACTTTACAGTTACACTGAAGCTTTCTTT,NA,TRBV5-6,TRBJ1-1,NA
CASSLERVYGYTF,TGTGCCAGCAGCTTAGAACGGGTCTATGGCTACACCTTC,NA,TRBV7-2,TRBJ1-2,many
CASTGDSYEQYF,TGCGCCAGCACGGGAGACTCCTACGAGCAGTACTTC,NA,TRBV5-1,TRBJ2-7,many
CASSQERPFGANVLTF,TGCGCCAGCAGCCAAGAGCGTCCTTTTGGGGCCAACGTCCTGACTTTC,NA,TRBV4-3,TRBJ2-6,few
CSARQSGRAAVEQFF,TGCAGTGCTAGACAAAGCGGGAGGGCAGCGGTTGAGCAGTTCTTC,TRBD2,TRBV20-1,TRBJ2-1,few
CSARDSPTNEKLFF,TGCAGTGCTCGGGACAGTCCAACTAATGAAAAACTGTTTTTT,TRBD1,TRBV20-1,TRBJ1-4,many
CASSTSRAPNTEAFF,TGCGCCAGCAGCACGAGCAGGGCCCCGAACACTGAAGCTTTCTTT,NA,TRBV5-1,TRBJ1-1,many
CASSLYREGYTF,TGTGCCAGCAGTTTGTACAGGGAAGGCTACACCTTC,NA,TRBV28,TRBJ1-2,many
CASSRTGPVFYNEQFF,TGTGCCAGCAGCCGTACAGGCCCAGTGTTCTACAATGAGCAGTTCTTC,NA,TRBV7-2,TRBJ2-1,NA
CASSSGTGGGYTF,TGTGCCAGCAGCTCGGGGACAGGGGGTGGCTACACCTTC,TRBD1,TRBV7-2,TRBJ1-2,many
CASSQEGTGRNQPQHF,TGTGCCAGCAGCCAAGAGGGGACAGGGAGGAATCAGCCCCAGCATTTT,TRBD1,TRBV4-2,TRBJ1-5,many
CASSQGTSASTDTQYF,TGCGCCAGCAGCCAGGGTACTAGCGCTAGCACAGATACGCAGTATTTT,TRBD2,TRBV4-3,TRBJ2-3,many
CASSPRKGDSDTQYF,TGTGCCAGCAGCCCCAGGAAGGGGGACTCAGATACGCAGTATTTT,NA,TRBV4-2,TRBJ2-3,many
CASSLDPALKYNSPLHF,TGTGCCAGCAGCTTGGATCCGGCCCTTAAATATAATTCACCCCTCCACTTT,NA,TRBV7-9,TRBJ1-6,many
CASRPSGQGGRSRFGMYF,TGTGCCAGCAGACCTAGCGGGCAGGGGGGACGCTCCAGATTCGGGATGTATTTT,TRBD1,TRBV27,TRBJ1-3,many
CASSFWGGRSNEQFF,TGTGCCAGCAGCTTTTGGGGCGGCCGGTCAAATGAGCAGTTCTTC,NA,TRBV7-9,TRBJ2-1,many
CASSLGTGVLDTQYF,TGTGCCAGCAGTTTGGGGACAGGGGTCCTTGATACGCAGTATTTT,TRBD1,TRBV6-5,TRBJ2-3,many